This T cell receptor beta chain was obtained from a study of blood T cell repertoires in COVID-19. From germline, CDR1 is MNHEY and CDR2 SMNVEV (reference sequence). Trimming left V 2 bases short and J 4 bases short, with 14 bases between. There are 15 residues in the CDR3. Measured with immunoSEQ multiplex PCR; TCRdb has only the in-frame clones, and not every one. The sample records around 290,000 clones, 90% being singletons. The rearrangement uses TRBV27 and TRBJ1-2; D uncertain. What was sequenced was PBMCs or T cells enriched from blood (not recorded which). This TCR was recovered from a woman aged 30 to 39 who had recovered from COVID-19. The CDR3 spells CASSLKPARGYGYTF. DNA of the CDR3: TGTGCCAGCAGTTTAAAACCGGCCCGGGGCTATGGCTACACCTTC.